This T cell receptor beta chain was retrieved from a study of response to subunit inactivated influenza vaccine. From the RT-PCR reads, TCRdb called clonotypes with MiXCR, one entry per CDR3 protein. The profile shows approximately 490,000 distinct CDR3 sequences, under 8.5% of them singletons. V lost 0 bases, J lost 4 bases, and 2 bases stayed unmatched. From germline, CDR1 is SGHRS and CDR2 YFSETQ. The CDR3 is made up of 14 amino acids. This clonotype was picked up many times. Its antigen is as yet unknown. Overall study results and limits: Each seasonal influenza vaccination, the authors suggested, recruits few new T cells.

The gene calls are TRBV5-1 and TRBJ2-7, with 9 nucleotides matching TRBD1. The sequencing used PBMCs from blood, collected around 25 months after vaccination. The receptor was derived from a man aged 45-69 years who received an inactivated influenza vaccine. The CDR3 DNA sequence: TGCGCCAGCAGCTTGGTGGGACAGGGTTACGAGCAGTACTTC. Amino acid sequence: CASSLVGQGYEQYF.